Listed below are T cell receptor beta chains from one sample, sequenced in a study of shared clonotypes between healthy human individuals. Repertoires were generated with immunoSEQ multiplex PCR, while TCRdb's copy carries only in-frame clones and drops some. In the table there are 550,000 to 750,000 clones, 92% of which are singletons. The sequencing sample was made of naive CD8+ T cells sorted from blood. The receptors derive from a man aged 25 to 40 in good health. CDR3s include the opening cysteine and the closing phenylalanine or tryptophan. D genes are given only for firm matches. Clone sizes are given selectively: once, few, many, or a class where the clone is expanded.

v_gene	j_gene	abundance	d_gene	CDR3aa	CDR3nt
TRBV9	TRBJ2-2	once	-	CASSVQPAGSGTGELFF	TGTGCCAGCAGCGTACAACCAGCAGGCTCGGGCACCGGGGAGCTGTTTTTT
TRBV28	TRBJ1-5	-	-	CASSFRGASNQPQHF	TGTGCCAGCAGTTTCCGGGGGGCGAGCAATCAGCCCCAGCATTTT
TRBV7-9	TRBJ2-7	-	TRBD1	CASSLTGGLTLYEQYF	TGTGCCAGCAGCCTTACAGGGGGCTTAACCCTCTACGAGCAGTACTTC
TRBV7-9	TRBJ2-2	-	-	CASSFLPGELFF	TGTGCCAGCAGCTTTCTCCCCGGGGAGCTGTTTTTT
TRBV5-1	TRBJ2-3	-	-	CASSLFYGDTQYF	TGCGCCAGCAGCTTGTTCTACGGAGATACGCAGTATTTT
TRBV13	TRBJ2-7	-	-	CASSLTADEQYF	TGTGCCAGCAGCCTAACAGCGGACGAGCAGTACTTC
TRBV4-1	TRBJ1-2	-	-	CASSQDLGAGYTF	TGCGCCAGCAGCCAAGATCTCGGGGCTGGCTACACCTTC
TRBV10-2	TRBJ2-3	once	TRBD2	CASSGTGTRPDTQYF	TGCGCCAGCAGTGGGACCGGGACTAGACCAGATACGCAGTATTTT
TRBV27	TRBJ2-1	-	TRBD2	CASSISPTSGSNEQFF	TGTGCCAGCAGTATATCCCCCACTAGCGGGAGCAATGAGCAGTTCTTC
TRBV9	TRBJ2-3	-	-	CASSVDGLEDTQYF	TGTGCCAGCAGCGTAGACGGATTAGAAGATACGCAGTATTTT
TRBV27	TRBJ2-7	-	TRBD1	CASSWTGEVYEQYF	TGTGCCAGCAGTTGGACAGGGGAGGTCTACGAGCAGTACTTC
TRBV12-1	TRBJ2-1	-	-	CASSPRDRGTGTSGNMDNEQFF	TGTGCCAGCAGCCCCCGGGACAGGGGTACCGGGACTAGCGGGAACATGGACAATGAGCAGTTCTTC
TRBV27	TRBJ2-7	-	-	CASNPSVSSYEQYF	TGTGCCAGCAACCCTAGCGTGAGCTCCTACGAGCAGTACTTC
TRBV6-5	TRBJ1-2	-	-	CASSHEQFQLSFTF	TGTGCCAGCAGTCACGAGCAATTCCAACTTTCTTTCACCTTC
TRBV27	TRBJ2-1	-	-	CASSSQWALVVRNEQFF	TGTGCCAGCAGTTCCCAGTGGGCTCTCGTAGTGAGGAATGAGCAGTTCTTC
TRBV13	TRBJ2-1	-	-	CASSHGGRPSSYNEQFF	TGTGCCAGCAGCCATGGGGGCAGGCCTAGCTCCTACAATGAGCAGTTCTTC
TRBV5-1	TRBJ2-7	-	-	CASSAWTDSYEQYF	TGCGCCAGCAGCGCCTGGACGGACTCCTACGAGCAGTACTTC
TRBV6-5	TRBJ2-3	-	-	CASSYTASGTDTQYF	TGTGCCAGCAGTTACACGGCTAGCGGCACAGATACGCAGTATTTT
TRBV5-1	TRBJ2-1	once	-	CASSLIGYYNEQFF	TGCGCCAGCAGCTTGATAGGGTACTACAATGAGCAGTTCTTC
TRBV10-1	TRBJ2-3	-	-	CASSEPGTDTQYF	TGCGCCAGCAGTGAGCCGGGAACAGATACGCAGTATTTT
TRBV27	TRBJ2-7	-	TRBD2	CASSLGAGGSYEQYF	TGTGCCAGCAGTTTAGGGGCGGGAGGGTCCTACGAGCAGTACTTC
TRBV27	TRBJ1-5	-	TRBD1	CASSAGGDRVNQPQHF	TGTGCCAGCAGTGCCGGGGGGGACAGGGTCAATCAGCCCCAGCATTTT